A single sample is the source of the 13 T cell receptor beta chains below, sequenced in a study of T cells after yellow fever vaccination. TCRdb ran MiXCR on the 5' RACE reads and lists one entry per CDR3 protein. The sample lists roughly 150,000 distinct CDR3 sequences, about 7% occurring once. The source material was CD4+ T cells sorted from PBMCs, sampled 4 to 6 days after the first yellow fever vaccination. These receptors came from a man aged 18 to 30 who received the YFV17D yellow fever vaccine.

This clonotype was detected only a few times. The rearrangement links TRBV4-3 to TRBJ2-5; 7 bases agree with TRBD2. CDR1 and CDR2 (germline): LGHNA, YSLEER. Unmatched junction bases numbered 7, after V lost 1 base and J lost 5 bases. The CDR3 totals 15 residues. CDR3 coding DNA: TGCGCCAGCAGCCAAGCCCTAGCGGAGGGGGAGACCCAGTACTTC. Translating it yields CASSQALAEGETQYF.

The chain combines TRBV5-1 with TRBJ2-2, with D perhaps matching TRBD1 (5 bases). This CDR3 comprises 15 residues. Looked up from germline, CDR1 is SGHRS and CDR2 is YFSETQ. Trimming cost V 4 bases and J 1 base, with 11 bases left between them. The CDR3 loop reads CASSDQGMNTGELFF. DNA for the CDR3: TGCGCCAGCAGCGACCAGGGCATGAACACCGGGGAGCTGTTTTTT.

This clonotype was recorded many times. The chain's CDR3 is CASSEILAEKLFF. DNA of the CDR3: TGTGCCAGCAGTGAAATCCTAGCAGAAAAACTGTTTTTT. This chain joins TRBV6-1 and TRBJ1-4; D is undetermined. V lost 2 bases, J lost 8 bases, and 9 bases lay in between. The CDR3 sequence is 13 residues long. Germline CDR1 and CDR2: MNHNS and SASEGT.

This clonotype occurred a few times. CDR3 nucleotide sequence: TGTGCCAGCCGTGGGGGAGAAAAACTGTTTTTT. It codes for CASRGGEKLFF. The chain links TRBV19 to TRBJ1-4, with D possibly matching TRBD1 (5 bases). CDR1 LNHDA and CDR2 SQIVND come from the germline V gene (reference sequence). The CDR3 length is 11 residues. The V and J ends lost 9 bases and 8 bases respectively, with 10 bases between them.

This clonotype was seen ten or more times. V gene TRBV21-1 combines with J gene TRBJ2-7; TRBD1, as called in the table, went unchecked against the DNA. TRBV21-1 has pseudogene status. The CDR3 loop spans 14 amino acids. The CDR3 loop is CASSKDRAQREQYV. As DNA, the CDR3 is TGTGCCAGCAGCAAGGACAGGGCTCAGAGGGAGCAGTACGTC.

This clonotype turned up a few times. The chain joins TRBV5-4 to TRBJ2-1; tentatively, D is TRBD1 or TRBD2 (5 bases each). V gave up 5 bases and J gave up 7 bases, with 22 bases separating them. CDR3 length: 16 amino acids. CDR1 is SGHNT, CDR2 YYREEE, per germline (reference sequence). Here the CDR3 DNA reads TGTGCCAGCAGGCAGACCGGGGCGTCCAAAAATAATGAGCAGTTCTTC. This sequence encodes CASRQTGASKNNEQFF. Drawing the rest from reference TRBV5-4 and TRBJ2-1, the complete variable domain is ETGVTQSPTHLIKTRGQQVTLRCSSQSGHNTVSWYQQALGQGPQFIFQYYREEENGRGNFPPRFSGLQFPNYSSELNVNALELDDSALYLCASRQTGASKNNEQFFGPGTRLTVL.

This clonotype has only a few counts. This sequence joins TRBV5-1 and TRBJ2-5; D might be TRBD1 or TRBD2, each matching 5 bases. The germline V gene encodes CDR1 SGHRS and CDR2 YFSETQ. The V and J ends lost 4 bases and 5 bases respectively, with 15 bases between them. The length of the CDR3 is 14 residues. The CDR3 loop reads CASSVGVPPETQYF. The CDR3 region has the DNA TGCGCCAGCAGCGTGGGGGTGCCCCCCGAGACCCAGTACTTC.

Worth noting for this clonotype: Just one base apart from a much larger clone, this may be a read error. The J gene is TRBJ2-1, the V gene TRBV20-1; D unclear. The CDR3 consists of 13 residues. Trimming took off 4 bases at V and 5 bases at J, with 12 bases between the two ends. Germline V gene sequence: CDR1 DFQATT, CDR2 SNEGSKA (reference sequence). The CDR3 DNA follows: TGCAGTGCTAATCCGGTCCGGGACAATGAGCAGTTCTTC. It translates to CSANPVRDNEQFF.

The genes are TRBV9 and TRBJ1-1, with 7 bases matching TRBD1. With 3 bases clipped from V and 4 bases from J, the junction kept 6 bases outside the gene matches. In germline, CDR1 is SGDLS, CDR2 YYNGEE. The length of the CDR3 is 14 residues. CDR3: CASSARGSFTEAFF. The CDR3 DNA sequence: TGTGCCAGCAGCGCCAGGGGGTCGTTCACTGAAGCTTTCTTT.

The gene calls are TRBV7-2 and TRBJ1-5; D perhaps matches TRBD1 (5 bases). The ends were cut back, 1 base at V and 1 base at J, with 11 bases in the middle. CDR3 length equals 16 residues. The germline V gene has CDR1 SGHTA and CDR2 FQGNSA. CDR3 in amino acids: CASSLGQGTSNQPQHF. CDR3 sequence (DNA): TGTGCCAGCAGCTTAGGGCAGGGTACCAGCAATCAGCCCCAGCATTTT.

The CDR3 DNA is TGCAGCGCCACGGGAGGACAGGGATGGGAGACCCAGTACTTC. This encodes CSATGGQGWETQYF. This chain joins TRBV29-1 and TRBJ2-5, with a tentative D call TRBD1 (8 bases). The germline V and J ends were trimmed by 7 bases and 5 bases, with 20 bases remaining between them. There are 14 residues in the CDR3. Per germline, CDR1 SQVTM and CDR2 ANQGSEA.

This clonotype showed up many times. The chain joins TRBV9 to TRBJ2-2; the D call may be TRBD1 or TRBD2 (5 bases each). V lost 0 bases to trimming and J lost 5 bases, with 8 bases between them. The CDR3 has 14 amino acids. CDR1 is SGDLS, CDR2 YYNGEE, per germline. The CDR3 here is CASSVAGATGELFF. CDR3 bases: TGTGCCAGCAGCGTAGCCGGGGCAACCGGGGAGCTGTTTTTT.

This clonotype has only a few counts. The chain recombines TRBV30 with TRBJ2-7; D not certain. Deletions cut 4 bases from V and 0 bases from J, with 13 bases between. Germline assignment: CDR1 GTSNPN and CDR2 SVGIG (reference sequence). The CDR3 loop spans 14 amino acids. The CDR3 loop is CAWIKGPNSYEQYF. As DNA, the CDR3 is TGTGCCTGGATAAAGGGCCCGAACTCCTACGAGCAGTACTTC.